This T cell receptor (beta chain) was sequenced in a study of shared clonotypes between healthy human individuals. About the research overall: Three plates were used per donor for CD4 naive, three for CD4 memory, two for CD8 naive and one for CD8 memory.

Sequencing was performed with immunoSEQ multiplex PCR; in TCRdb, only in-frame clones are kept and a portion is missing. The profile shows roughly 2.1 million clones, about 92% of them singletons. Selected positively for CCR7 and CD45RO-negative, naive CD8 cells excluded terminally differentiated effector memory CD45RA+ cells. The germline gives CDR1 SGHKS, CDR2 YYEKEE (reference sequence). There are 14 residues in the CDR3. V dropped 3 bases and J dropped 7; count of bases not matched to a gene: 9. The material sequenced was naive CD8+ T cells from PBMCs. The clonotype comes from a man aged 18 to 29 in good health. Some clones in this sample may be carry-over from other donors' samples. The rearrangement uses TRBV5-5 and TRBJ2-5; the match to TRBD1 covers 7 bases. The CDR3, as DNA: TGTGCCAGCAGCTCGACAGGGCGAGGTGGGACCCAGTACTTC. Its protein product is CASSSTGRGGTQYF.